This entry features one T cell receptor beta chain sequence. Its antigen is not identified. The data originate from a study of T cells in Graves' hyperthyroidism and ophthalmopathy. Study-level points and caveats: The model identified upcoming ophthalmopathy a median approximately 6.5 months ahead of onset. Ophthalmopathy was told apart from stable hyperthyroidism by a 13 V-J model.

Using RNA transcripts as the source, TCR beta CDR3 regions were amplified. Primed by the HTBI set, a first-round RT-PCR was run on the TCR CDR3. TCRdb itself ran the multiplex PCR reads through MiXCR, one entry per CDR3 protein. The sample lists a few hundred thousand distinct CDR3 sequences, around 14% occurring once. The CDR3 length is 19 residues. V was pared by 2 bases and J by 2 bases, with 9 bases of the junction left unmatched. Germline CDR1 reads LNHNV; CDR2 reads YYDKDF (reference sequence). Sequenced sample: blood. This chain uses TRBV15 with TRBJ2-1; 13 positions agree with TRBD2. This TCR was recovered from a woman aged 30 to 39 with Graves' hyperthyroidism. CDR3 residues: CATSRPAPGTSGTYNEQFF. The CDR3 nucleotides are TGTGCCACCAGCAGACCTGCGCCCGGGACTAGCGGGACCTACAATGAGCAGTTCTTC. Variable domain in full (rest from reference TRBV15 and TRBJ2-1): DAMVIQNPRYQVTQFGKPVTLSCSQTLNHNVMYWYQQKSSQAPKLLFHYYDKDFNNEADTPDNFQSRRPNTSFCFLDIRSPGLGDTAMYLCATSRPAPGTSGTYNEQFFGPGTRLTVL.